This section outlines one T cell receptor beta chain sequence together with its context. As yet, its antigen is unknown. The source of the sample is a study of Graves' ophthalmopathy and Graves' hyperthyroidism. Study-level information: Peripheral blood was obtained at first diagnosis, ahead of any treatment.

It was from 8.5 to 10 ml of fresh peripheral blood that the PBMCs came. The study, taken as a whole, reports: The model predicted ophthalmopathy progression with over 60% sensitivity and less than 80% specificity.

CDR3 length: 13 residues. The germline CDR1 and CDR2 sequences are MDHEN and SYDVKM. Trimming at V came to 5 bases and at J to 6 bases, leaving 6 bases not matched to a gene. RNA transcripts served as template for amplifying TCR beta CDR3 sequences. HTBI primers served in a first-round RT-PCR, which a second-round multiplex PCR followed. TCRdb recomputed calls from the multiplex PCR reads with MiXCR, one row per CDR3 protein. The table records just over 400,000 distinct CDR3 sequences, more than 20% of them present only once. What was sequenced was peripheral blood. This chain links TRBV28 with TRBJ1-2; 7 bases fit TRBD1. The sequence derives from a woman aged 18 to 35 with stable Graves' hyperthyroidism. The CDR3 spells CASSPQTGHGYTF. The CDR3 nucleotides read TGTGCCAGCAGTCCCCAGACAGGGCATGGCTACACCTTC.